Listed here are 14 T cell receptor beta chains from one sample, sequenced in a study of T cell clonality in common variable immunodeficiency. Profiled with immunoSEQ multiplex PCR; TCRdb holds only in-frame clones, not every one. This sample has tens of thousands of clones, each found more than once. Source material: peripheral blood mononuclear cells. The origin of the receptors is a person aged 18 to 75 in good health.

This clone appeared many times. Read sequence stops 3 residues before the CDR3 end, and the germline J gene provides the missing end. The chain recombines TRBV7-3 with TRBJ2-7; D remains ambiguous. CDR1 is SGHTA, CDR2 FQGTGA, per germline. V was pared by 3 bases and J by 6 bases, with 9 bases between. The CDR3 loop spans 12 amino acids. Partial CDR3 DNA: TGTGCCAGCAGCTTCGTCCCCGGCGAG. Its protein product is CASSFVPGE. From start to end, the CDR3 is CASSFVPGEQYF.

This clone was observed many times. The missing CDR3 end, 3 residues past where the read stops, is filled in from the germline J gene. The chain employs TRBV30 and TRBJ1-5; no clear D. Germline V CDR1 and CDR2: GTSNPN, SVGIG (reference sequence). Trimming removed 0 bases at V and 2 bases at J, with 14 bases between. The CDR3 is 16 amino acids. CDR3 residues: CAWSVNRVRGNQPQHF. The covered CDR3 bases are TGTGCCTGGAGTGTCAATCGGGTTCGGGGCAATCAGCCC.

As to this clone: The missing CDR3 end, 3 residues past where the read stops, is filled in from the germline J gene. Other DNA sequences in this sample translate to the same CDR3. The V and J genes are TRBV18 and TRBJ2-7, with a weak D call TRBD2 (5 bases). Trimming took 5 bases from V and 3 from J, leaving 5 bases between them. Germline CDR1 and CDR2: KGHSH and LQKENI. This CDR3 has 11 amino acids. The sequenced CDR3 bases are TGTGCCAGCTCAGGACTCTACGAG. This gives the protein CASSGLYE. The complete CDR3 protein is CASSGLYEQYF. Based on the CDR3 plus reference TRBV18 and TRBJ2-7, the full variable domain is NAGVMQNPRHLVRRRGQEARLRCSPMKGHSHVYWYRQLPEEGLKFMVYLQKENIIDESGMPKERFSAEFPKEGPSILRIQQVVRGDSAAYFCASSGLYEQYFGPGTRLTVT.

This clone has at least ten counts. Read sequence stops 3 residues before the CDR3 end, and the germline J gene provides the missing end. The chain uses TRBV19 and TRBJ2-2, with TRBD1 matching 11 bases. Germline assignment: CDR1 LNHDA and CDR2 SQIVND (reference sequence). The length of the CDR3 is 15 residues. V shed 6 bases and J 4 bases; nucleotides not matched to a gene: 4. The CDR3 is CASSPGTGGTGELFF. The part of the CDR3 DNA that was read is TGTGCCAGTAGCCCCGGGACAGGGGGCACCGGGGAG.

This clone was counted only a few times. The sequenced fragment ends 3 residues before the CDR3 boundary, so the rest is inferred from the germline J gene. This sample also contains other DNA sequences that code for the same CDR3. V and J are TRBV7-2 and TRBJ1-6; 9 nucleotides line up with TRBD1. CDR3 length equals 15 residues. Per germline, CDR1 SGHTA and CDR2 FQGNSA. CDR3 bases read: TGTGCCAGCAGCCACGGGACAGGGAACCCATCCCCC. Amino acid sequence: CASSHGTGNPSP. The whole CDR3 region reads CASSHGTGNPSPLHF.

This clone was seen more than once but under ten times. The read falls 3 residues short of the CDR3 end, and the missing part is taken from the germline J gene. The rearrangement uses TRBV19 and TRBJ1-1; TRBD1 aligns across 8 bases. Germline V CDR1 and CDR2: LNHDA, SQIVND (reference sequence). CDR3 length equals 15 residues. V was pared by 3 bases and J by 5 bases, with 8 bases of the junction left unmatched. The CDR3 DNA, read in part, is TGTGCCAGTAGTATTACAGGGGGTATTGATACTGAA. Its translation: CASSITGGIDTE. The full CDR3 reads CASSITGGIDTEAFF. Based on the CDR3 plus reference TRBV19 and TRBJ1-1, the full variable domain is DGGITQSPKYLFRKEGQNVTLSCEQNLNHDAMYWYRQDPGQGLRLIYYSQIVNDFQKGDIAEGYSVSREKKESFPLTVTSAQKNPTAFYLCASSITGGIDTEAFFGQGTRLTVV.

This clone was seen ten or more times. The read comes to an end 3 residues before the CDR3 does, leaving the germline J gene to fill in the end. The V gene is TRBV5-1, the J gene TRBJ1-2; D call uncertain. The CDR3 runs 16 residues. The germline V gene encodes CDR1 SGHRS and CDR2 YFSETQ. Trimming shortened V by 2 bases and J by 6 bases, and 20 bases separated the two germline ends. The part of the CDR3 DNA that was read is TGCGCCAGCAGCTTTGGTTTTGGCGGCGAGATTAATGGC. Its protein is CASSFGFGGEING. The CDR3 reads in full as CASSFGFGGEINGYTF. The full variable domain, in which reference TRBV5-1 and TRBJ1-2 provide the parts outside the CDR3, is KAGVTQTPRYLIKTRGQQVTLSCSPISGHRSVSWYQQTPGQGLQFLFEYFSETQRNKGNFPGRFSGRQFSNSRSEMNVSTLELGDSALYLCASSFGFGGEINGYTFGSGTRLTVV.

This clone was detected only a few times. The read terminates 3 residues before the CDR3 end, so the remaining end is supplied by the germline J gene. J is TRBJ1-5 and V is TRBV20-1, with 10 bases identical to TRBD1. Germline CDR1 is DFQATT and CDR2 is SNEGSKA (reference sequence). The CDR3 length is 14 residues. With V trimmed by 6 bases and J by 3 bases, 5 bases remained unmatched. The CDR3 sequence is CSARQGAFNQPQHF. The CDR3 bases that were read are TGCAGTGCGAGACAGGGGGCTTTCAATCAGCCC.

There are many counts of this clone. Incomplete CDR3 DNA: TGCAGTGCTACTAGCGGGGGGTACAATGAG. The encoded protein is CSATSGGYNE. The CDR3 in full is CSATSGGYNEQFF. The chain uses TRBV20-1 and TRBJ2-1, with 11 bases that match TRBD2. The CDR3 end falls 3 residues outside the read, so it is completed with the germline J gene. Unmatched junction bases numbered 0, after V lost 4 bases and J lost 4 bases. Germline CDR1 reads DFQATT; CDR2 reads SNEGSKA (reference sequence). This CDR3 has 13 residues.

There are many counts of this clone. The read ends 3 residues shy of where the CDR3 ends; the end is completed using the germline J gene. This chain links TRBV5-6 with TRBJ2-7; D is uncertain. CDR1 and CDR2 (germline): SGHDT, YYEEEE. The CDR3 runs to 13 residues. Trimming took off 1 base at V and 2 bases at J, with 7 bases between the two ends. CDR3: CASSLNSAYEQYF. The CDR3 bases that were read are TGTGCCAGCAGCTTGAACTCCGCCTACGAG.

This clone was counted at least ten times. The CDR3 end falls 3 residues outside the read, so it is completed with the germline J gene. The chain recombines TRBV6-1 with TRBJ1-4; a possible D gene is TRBD1 (5 bases). Looked up from germline, CDR1 is MNHNS and CDR2 is SASEGT. The CDR3 consists of 16 residues. Trimming took 1 base from V and 0 from J, leaving 9 bases between them. The CDR3 is CASSEEWTSTNEKLFF. The CDR3 DNA, read in part, is TGTGCCAGCAGTGAAGAGTGGACATCAACTAATGAAAAA.

The sample holds a few counts of this clone. Partial CDR3 DNA: TGTGCCAGCAGCTCGAGTGACAGGGCCGGCAATCAGCCC. It encodes CASSSSDRAGNQP. The CDR3 as a whole reads CASSSSDRAGNQPQHF. V usage is TRBV7-8 and J usage is TRBJ1-5, with 7 bases matching TRBD1. The read terminates 3 residues ahead of where the CDR3 ends, so the germline J gene completes it. This CDR3 spans 16 amino acids. CDR1 is SGHVS, CDR2 FQNEAQ, per germline. J lost 2 bases, V lost 4 bases, and 8 bases had no gene match. The complete variable domain, with remaining parts taken from reference TRBV7-8 and TRBJ1-5, reads GAGVSQSPRYKVAKRGQDVALRCDPISGHVSLFWYQQALGQGPEFLTYFQNEAQLDKSGLPSDRFFAERPEGSVSTLKIQRTQQEDSAVYLCASSSSDRAGNQPQHFGDGTRLSIL.

The sample holds many counts of this clone. The CDR3 end falls 3 residues outside the read, so it is completed with the germline J gene. The chain is built from TRBV20-1 and TRBJ1-5, with a weak D call TRBD1 (6 bases). Germline V CDR1 and CDR2: DFQATT, SNEGSKA (reference sequence). The germline V and J ends were trimmed by 3 bases and 5 bases, with 14 bases remaining between them. The CDR3 consists of 14 residues. The CDR3 DNA, read in part, is TGCAGTGCTAGGGGAGGGGGTTGGCATCAGCCC. As protein: CSARGGGWHQP. The full CDR3 is CSARGGGWHQPQHF.

There are many counts of this clone. The CDR3 end lies 3 residues beyond the end of the read and is filled in from the germline J gene. The rearrangement links TRBV19 to TRBJ1-1; D is unclear. The V end lost 4 bases, the J end lost 2 bases, and 17 bases lay between the germline ends. In germline, CDR1 is LNHDA, CDR2 SQIVND (reference sequence). The CDR3 runs 16 residues. CDR3: CASSTGIQAGNTEAFF. The sequenced CDR3 bases are TGTGCCAGTAGTACCGGAATCCAGGCCGGTAACACTGAA.